This TCR beta chain is drawn from a study of post-analysis software for immune sequencing data. For the study at large: The patients showed relapsing-remitting, secondary progressive and progressive-relapsing multiple sclerosis courses.

Study-wide results and caveats: Same-batch samples co-clustered strongly by F measure. Comparison with controls showed significantly lower normalized Chao1 diversity in multiple sclerosis patients.

Built from TCR beta cDNA, the libraries had unique molecular identifiers in them. TCRdb processed the PCR reads anew with MiXCR; each CDR3 protein has one entry. The sample includes about 770,000 distinct CDR3 sequences, about half seen only once; the top ten take approximately 5%. This clonotype has only a few counts. The target antigen is unknown. The TCR originated in a girl aged 5-17 years with multiple sclerosis. The sequencing sample was made of blood.

CDR3 coding DNA: TGCAGTGCTAGGGGGACTAGAGACTACAATGAGCAGTTCTTC. Translation gives CSARGTRDYNEQFF. The rearrangement joins TRBV20-1 to TRBJ2-1; TRBD2 agrees at 8 bases. The CDR3 extends over 14 amino acids. In germline, CDR1 is DFQATT, CDR2 SNEGSKA (reference sequence). The V and J ends lost 3 bases and 3 bases, in that order; junction bases with no gene match: 4.